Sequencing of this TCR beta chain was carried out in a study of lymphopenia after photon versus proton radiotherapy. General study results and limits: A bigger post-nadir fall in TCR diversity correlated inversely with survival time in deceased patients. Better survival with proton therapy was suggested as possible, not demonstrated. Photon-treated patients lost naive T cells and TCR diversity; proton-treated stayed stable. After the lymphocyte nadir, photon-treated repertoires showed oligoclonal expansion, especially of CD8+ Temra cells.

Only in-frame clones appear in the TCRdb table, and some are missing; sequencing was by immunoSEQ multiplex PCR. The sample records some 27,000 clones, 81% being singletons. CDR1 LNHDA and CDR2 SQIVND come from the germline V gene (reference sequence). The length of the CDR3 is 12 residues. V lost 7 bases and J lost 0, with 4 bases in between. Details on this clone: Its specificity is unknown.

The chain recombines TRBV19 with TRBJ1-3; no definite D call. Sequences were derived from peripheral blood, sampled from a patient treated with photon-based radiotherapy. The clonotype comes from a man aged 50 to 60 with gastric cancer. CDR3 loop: CASMGSGNTIYF. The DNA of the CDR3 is TGTGCCAGTATGGGCTCTGGAAACACCATATATTTT.